A single sample is the source of the 20 T cell receptor beta chains below, sequenced in a study of T cell repertoires in cytomegalovirus infection. TCRdb called the reads again in MiXCR, with one record for every CDR3 protein. The top ten hold about 2.8% of the sample, which has approximately 750,000 distinct CDR3 sequences, 35% seen once. The sequencing sample was made of PBMCs. The receptors here all came from a human donor in good health (CMV status not recorded). Some clones in this sample may be carry-over from other donors' samples.

The table lists this clonotype with a few counts. V and J are TRBV27 and TRBJ2-3; no definite D call. This CDR3 region has 14 residues. Germline loops: CDR1 MNHEY, CDR2 SMNVEV (reference sequence). V was cut by 6 bases and J by 10 bases, with 20 bases left in between. The CDR3 DNA follows: TGTGCCAGCAGCCGCGACCCGAACCCTACATCGCAGTATTTT. Amino acid sequence: CASSRDPNPTSQYF.

This clonotype was recorded a few times. V is TRBV6-1 and J is TRBJ1-4; 7 positions match TRBD1. Looked up from germline, CDR1 is MNHNS and CDR2 is SASEGT. Germline trimming cut 4 bases from V and 4 bases from J; bases unmatched to any gene: 15. The length of the CDR3 is 18 residues. CDR3 residues: CASSVWAAGGSGNEKLFF. The CDR3 nucleotides are TGTGCCAGCAGTGTTTGGGCGGCAGGGGGATCGGGTAATGAAAAACTGTTTTTT.

The gene calls are TRBV7-9 and TRBJ2-1; 9 bases map to TRBD2. The CDR3 runs 13 residues. V lost 4 bases, J lost 8 bases, and 3 bases stayed unmatched. The germline CDR1 and CDR2 sequences are SEHNR and FQNEAQ (reference sequence). CDR3 residues: CASSYSGSHEQFF. The CDR3 DNA is TGTGCCAGCAGCTATAGCGGGAGCCATGAGCAGTTCTTC.

This clonotype has a count of ten or more. The chain recombines TRBV7-2 with TRBJ1-5; 7 positions agree with TRBD1. There are 14 residues in the CDR3. Germline V CDR1 and CDR2: SGHTA, FQGNSA. V gave up 5 bases and J gave up 2 bases; unmatched junction bases: 3. The CDR3 sequence is CASSPGTGNQPQHF. Here the CDR3 DNA reads TGTGCCAGCAGCCCCGGGACAGGCAATCAGCCCCAGCATTTT.

This clonotype was detected only a few times. A much bigger clone sits one base away, suggesting this may be a read error. The V gene is TRBV7-2, the J gene TRBJ2-3; D may be TRBD2 (6 bases). Trimming pared 4 bases from V and 5 bases from J, leaving 22 bases between. The germline V gene encodes CDR1 SGHTA and CDR2 FQGNSA. The CDR3 extends over 17 amino acids. CDR3 in DNA: TGTGCCAGCAGCTCAACTAGCCCCGTCACCTACATAGATACGCAGTATTTT. Protein: CASSSTSPVTYIDTQYF. Supplemented by reference TRBV7-2 and TRBJ2-3, the full variable domain reads GAGVSQSPSNKVTEKGKDVELRCDPISGHTALYWYRQSLGQGLEFLIYFQGNSAPDKSGLPSDRFSAERTGGSVSTLTIQRTQQEDSAVYLCASSSTSPVTYIDTQYFGPGTRLTVL.

This clonotype was detected once. DNA for the CDR3: TGTGCCAGCAGCCCGTCGGGAGGGTGGACAGATACGCAGTATTTT. Translation gives CASSPSGGWTDTQYF. The chain joins TRBV7-9 to TRBJ2-3; TRBD2 matches at 8 bases. The CDR3 extends over 15 amino acids. Germline CDR1 reads SEHNR; CDR2 reads FQNEAQ (reference sequence). V shed 5 bases, J shed 3 bases, and the junction held 7 bases outside the gene matches.

At least ten counts were recorded for this clonotype. The chain recombines TRBV7-8 with TRBJ2-1; 12 nucleotides align to TRBD2. Germline assignment: CDR1 SGHVS and CDR2 FQNEAQ. The CDR3 has 17 amino acids. Unmatched junction bases numbered 8, after V lost 1 base and J lost 7 bases. The CDR3 here is CASSLVPSGTSGNEQFF. In DNA form, the CDR3 reads TGTGCCAGCAGCTTAGTTCCATCCGGGACTAGCGGGAATGAGCAGTTCTTC.

In this sample, this clonotype turned up many times. This chain links TRBV5-4 with TRBJ2-2; 7 bases line up with TRBD2. This CDR3 contains 14 residues. Trimming took 4 bases from V and 1 from J; bases not matched to a gene: 1. The germline CDR1 and CDR2 sequences are SGHNT and YYREEE (reference sequence). CDR3 nucleotide sequence: TGTGCCAGCAGCCTAGCGGAGAACACCGGGGAGCTGTTTTTT. This codes for CASSLAENTGELFF.

The chain links TRBV12-3 or TRBV12-4 to TRBJ1-2, with a weak D call TRBD1 (6 bases). This CDR3 comprises 13 residues. Trimming cost V 5 bases and J 2 bases, with 9 bases left between them. The CDR3 loop is CASSGQKNYGYTF. Written as DNA, the CDR3 is TGTGCCAGCAGTGGACAGAAGAACTATGGCTACACCTTC.

The chain combines TRBV7-4 with TRBJ1-5, with no clear D. Germline-derived CDR1 and CDR2 are SGHVT and SQSDAQ. The CDR3 contains 16 residues. V dropped 0 bases and J dropped 2 bases, with 11 bases sitting between them. CDR3 residues: CASSLARGLGNQPQHF. In DNA, the CDR3 is TGTGCCAGCAGCTTAGCACGAGGGTTGGGCAATCAGCCCCAGCATTTT. Looking up the rest from reference TRBV7-4 and TRBJ1-5 gives the full variable domain: GAGVSQSPRYKVAKRGRDVALRCDSISGHVTLYWYRQTLGQGSEVLTYSQSDAQRDKSGRPSGRFSAERPERSVSTLKIQRTEQGDSAVYLCASSLARGLGNQPQHFGDGTRLSIL.

This chain connects TRBV11-2 to TRBJ2-2, with 7 nucleotides matching TRBD1. Germline CDR1 reads SGHAT; CDR2 reads FQNNGV. V shed 1 base and J 2 bases; nucleotides not matched to a gene: 4. The CDR3 consists of 16 residues. The CDR3: CASSLGDRANTGELFF. As DNA, the CDR3 is TGTGCCAGCAGCTTAGGGGACAGAGCAAACACCGGGGAGCTGTTTTTT.

This clonotype was seen just once. A much more abundant neighbour one base away suggests this may be a read error. The rearrangement links TRBV6-6 to TRBJ2-3, with 12 bases identical to TRBD2. CDR1 MNHNY and CDR2 SVGAGI come from the germline V gene (reference sequence). This CDR3 contains 15 residues. CDR3: CASSATSGSTDTQCF. CDR3 in DNA: TGTGCCAGCAGCGCGACTAGCGGGAGCACAGATACGCAGTGTTTT.

In this sample, this clonotype turned up a few times. V gene TRBV12-3 or TRBV12-4 combines with J gene TRBJ2-5, with 10 bases lining up with TRBD2. V dropped 2 bases and J dropped 4; count of bases not matched to a gene: 4. The length of the CDR3 is 15 residues. DNA for the CDR3: TGTGCCAGCAGTTTAAGAGCGGGAGGGTCAGAGACCCAGTACTTC. This sequence encodes CASSLRAGGSETQYF.

The V gene is TRBV5-6, the J gene TRBJ1-5; a possible D gene is TRBD1 (5 bases). V was cut by 4 bases and J by 2 bases, with 13 bases left in between. Germline CDR1 and CDR2: SGHDT and YYEEEE. The CDR3 length is 15 residues. CDR3 residues: CASSPAGSGNQPQHF. DNA of the CDR3: TGTGCCAGCAGCCCCGCAGGGTCGGGCAATCAGCCCCAGCATTTT. Drawing the rest from reference TRBV5-6 and TRBJ1-5, the complete variable domain is DAGVTQSPTHLIKTRGQQVTLRCSPKSGHDTVSWYQQALGQGPQFIFQYYEEEERQRGNFPDRFSGHQFPNYSSELNVNALLLGDSALYLCASSPAGSGNQPQHFGDGTRLSIL.

This chain links TRBV28 with TRBJ2-7; maybe TRBD1 (5 bases). V lost 1 base to trimming and J lost 6 bases, with 7 bases between them. The CDR3 is 12 residues long. Germline V gene sequence: CDR1 MDHEN, CDR2 SYDVKM. The CDR3 nucleotides read TGTGCCAGCAGTTTATTTGGGGCCGAGCAGTACTTC. Translated, it gives CASSLFGAEQYF. Full variable domain (missing parts from reference TRBV28 and TRBJ2-7): DVKVTQSSRYLVKRTGEKVFLECVQDMDHENMFWYRQDPGLGLRLIYFSYDVKMKEKGDIPEGYSVSREKKERFSLILESASTNQTSMYLCASSLFGAEQYFGPGTRLTVT.

The chain combines TRBV24-1 with TRBJ2-2; a weak D match, TRBD2 (5 bases). Germline loops: CDR1 KGHDR, CDR2 SFDVKD. V was pared by 4 bases and J by 5 bases, with 13 bases between. This CDR3 is built from 15 residues. CDR3 in amino acids: CATSDPEGRTGELFF. CDR3 bases: TGTGCCACCAGTGACCCAGAGGGTCGAACCGGGGAGCTGTTTTTT.

The chain carries TRBV19 and TRBJ2-5; D remains unclear. The CDR3 has 14 amino acids. From germline, CDR1 is LNHDA and CDR2 SQIVND (reference sequence). The germline V and J ends were trimmed by 4 bases and 1 base, with 10 bases remaining between them. Here the CDR3 reads CASSTSNGQETQYF. DNA of the CDR3: TGTGCCAGTAGTACCTCGAACGGCCAAGAGACCCAGTACTTC.

The chain combines TRBV19 with TRBJ1-2; the D is unclear. V lost 0 bases and J 2 bases, leaving 4 bases between the germline ends. This CDR3 spans 13 amino acids. Germline assignment: CDR1 LNHDA and CDR2 SQIVND (reference sequence). CDR3 region: CASSIEGNYGYTF. The CDR3 DNA is TGTGCCAGTAGTATAGAAGGGAACTATGGCTACACCTTC. The variable domain in full, completed from reference TRBV19 and TRBJ1-2, reads DGGITQSPKYLFRKEGQNVTLSCEQNLNHDAMYWYRQDPGQGLRLIYYSQIVNDFQKGDIAEGYSVSREKKESFPLTVTSAQKNPTAFYLCASSIEGNYGYTFGSGTRLTVV.

This clonotype appeared a few times. One base away lies a much larger clone, so this may be a sequencing read error. This chain uses TRBV7-6 with TRBJ2-5; D is ambiguous. Per the germline V gene, CDR1 is SGHVS and CDR2 is FNYEAQ. This CDR3 is 12 amino acids long. V lost 4 bases, J lost 0 bases, and 3 bases lay in between. DNA for the CDR3: TGTGCCAGCAGCTGGTACCAAGAGACCCAGTACTTC. Translating gives CASSWYQETQYF.

The chain couples TRBV10-3 to TRBJ2-6; D unclear. The CDR3 consists of 19 residues. Between the trimmed V and J ends, which lost 0 bases and 1 base, there was a span of 16 bases. CDR1 ENHRY and CDR2 SYGVKD come from the germline V gene. CDR3 loop: CAISESWVTGKSGANVLTF. The CDR3 DNA reads TGTGCCATCAGTGAGTCGTGGGTGACGGGTAAATCTGGGGCCAACGTCCTGACTTTC.